This passage covers 5 T cell receptor beta chains from one sample sequenced in a study of response to subunit inactivated influenza vaccine. TCRdb re-called the RT-PCR reads with MiXCR, one entry per CDR3 protein. The profile shows approximately 680,000 distinct CDR3 sequences, about a sixth of them singletons. The source was PBMCs from blood, collected approximately 13 days after vaccination. The receptors come from a man aged 45 to 65 who received an inactivated influenza vaccine.

The J gene is TRBJ1-6, the V gene TRBV7-8; 7 bases align to TRBD1. This CDR3 is built from 15 residues. CDR1 is SGHVS and CDR2 is FQNEAQ in the germline V gene. Trimming took 4 bases from V and 7 from J; bases not matched to a gene: 7. CDR3 sequence: CASSYGTVSNSPLHF. The CDR3 DNA reads as TGTGCCAGCAGCTACGGGACAGTGTCAAATTCACCCCTCCACTTT. Combining the CDR3 with reference TRBV7-8 and TRBJ1-6 gives the whole variable domain GAGVSQSPRYKVAKRGQDVALRCDPISGHVSLFWYQQALGQGPEFLTYFQNEAQLDKSGLPSDRFFAERPEGSVSTLKIQRTQQEDSAVYLCASSYGTVSNSPLHFGNGTRLTVT.

This chain uses TRBV6-2 or TRBV6-3 with TRBJ2-2, with 9 bases lining up with TRBD2. Germline assignment: CDR1 MNHEY and CDR2 SVGEGT. This CDR3 comprises 17 residues. The ends lost 4 bases at V and 3 bases at J; junction bases unmatched: 9. The CDR3 DNA follows: TGTGCCAGCAGTTGGGGGAGTAGCGGGGGCTACACCGGGGAGCTGTTTTTT. Its translation is CASSWGSSGGYTGELFF.

The chain is built from TRBV20-1 and TRBJ2-7; TRBD1 agrees at 8 bases. V was pared by 6 bases and J by 3 bases, with 13 bases of the junction left unmatched. CDR1 and CDR2 from the germline V gene are DFQATT and SNEGSKA (reference sequence). The CDR3 has 15 amino acids. CDR3 residues: CSALDRARPYYEQYF. The CDR3 nucleotides are TGCAGTGCATTGGACAGGGCTCGACCTTACTACGAGCAGTACTTC.

V usage is TRBV7-2 and J usage is TRBJ1-6; D is ambiguous. V was clipped by 2 bases and J by 6 bases, with 11 bases between them. Per germline, CDR1 SGHTA and CDR2 FQGNSA. The CDR3 contains 15 residues. CDR3: CASSLPSGVNSPLHF. The CDR3 DNA reads as TGTGCCAGCAGCTTACCTTCAGGAGTTAATTCACCCCTCCACTTT.

The chain has TRBV7-9 and TRBJ2-2, with D perhaps matching TRBD1 (5 bases). Germline V lookup: CDR1 SEHNR, CDR2 FQNEAQ (reference sequence). V lost 3 bases to trimming and J lost 4 bases, with 12 bases between them. The CDR3 is 15 residues long. The CDR3, as DNA: TGTGCCAGCAGCTTCCCAGGGATTGGCACCGGGGAGCTGTTTTTT. Translating gives CASSFPGIGTGELFF.